This T cell receptor (beta chain) was captured in a study of beta chain features in type 1 diabetes. This clone has only a few counts. Its antigen remains unknown. The CDR3 totals 16 residues. Germline V gene lookup returns CDR1 SGHTA and CDR2 FQGNSA. V was shortened by 4 bases and J by 0 bases, with 10 bases between the two germline ends. Study findings and constraints: A moderate, significant TCRB CDR3 shortening appeared in type 1 diabetes across four CD4+ subsets. Possible PCR preference for shorter templates applied equally to patients and controls. Lower insertion and higher deletion counts appeared at VDJ junctions in type 1 diabetes patients.

Reverse transcription of all isolated RNA meant that expressed TCRB transcripts were sequenced. Only in-frame clones appear in the TCRdb table, and some are missing; sequencing was by immunoSEQ multiplex PCR. Among under 300,000 clones, around 20% were seen once, and the ten largest hold roughly 0.028%. Each population that was sorted was more than 95% pure. This clonotype was sampled from a woman aged 40-49 years with type 1 diabetes. The genes are TRBV7-2 and TRBJ2-6; the D is unclear. Sequencing was carried out using naive CD4+ T cells from blood. CDR3 bases: TGTGCCAGCAGCTCCCGACACGTCTCTGGGGCCAACGTCCTGACTTTC. Residues: CASSSRHVSGANVLTF.